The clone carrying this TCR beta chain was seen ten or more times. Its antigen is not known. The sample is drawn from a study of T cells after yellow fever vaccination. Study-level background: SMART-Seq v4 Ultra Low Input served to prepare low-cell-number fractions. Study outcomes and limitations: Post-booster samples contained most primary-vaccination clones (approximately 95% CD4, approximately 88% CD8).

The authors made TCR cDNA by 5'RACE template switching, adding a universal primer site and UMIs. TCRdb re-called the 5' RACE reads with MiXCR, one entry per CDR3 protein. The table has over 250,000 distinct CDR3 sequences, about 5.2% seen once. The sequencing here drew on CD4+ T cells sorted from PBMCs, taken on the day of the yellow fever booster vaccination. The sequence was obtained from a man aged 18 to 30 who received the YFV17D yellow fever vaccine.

The CDR3 DNA reads TGTGCCAGCGGGGGACCGACCCTACTCAAAGCTTTCTTT. Translated, it gives CASGGPTLLKAFF. This sequence joins TRBV6-5 and TRBJ1-1; D possibly corresponds to TRBD1 (5 bases). The CDR3 has 13 amino acids. The V gene's germline CDR1 is MNHEY and CDR2 SVGAGI. V was cut by 8 bases and J by 9 bases, with 19 bases left in between.